These 5 T cell receptor beta chains originate from one sample sequenced in a study of blood T cells in healthy people across ages. It was with a sample-barcoded 5' primer and a J-beta primer mix that a second PCR of roughly 6 to 12 cycles was run. TCRdb recomputed calls from the 5' RACE reads with MiXCR, one row per CDR3 protein. The table has 800,000 or so distinct CDR3 sequences, more than 20% seen once. This sample was also put to use in a study of T cells of mothers and their children.

The sequencing input was blood. Receptors originate from a boy aged 5-17 years in good health.

The chain joins TRBV18 to TRBJ2-7, with 7 bases lining up with TRBD1. The V gene's germline CDR1 is KGHSH and CDR2 LQKENI. The CDR3 is made up of 16 amino acids. Trimming at V came to 3 bases and at J to 2 bases, leaving 10 bases not matched to a gene. This CDR3 reads CASSPPRTGETYEQYF. The CDR3 DNA follows: TGTGCCAGCTCACCGCCTCGTACAGGGGAAACCTACGAGCAGTACTTC.

The chain combines TRBV6-6 with TRBJ2-3; 15 nucleotides align to TRBD2. The CDR3 runs 17 residues. V shed 5 bases and J 4 bases; nucleotides not matched to a gene: 7. The germline V gene encodes CDR1 MNHNY and CDR2 SVGAGI (reference sequence). The CDR3 region has the DNA TGTGCCAGCAGTACCCTTGGACTAGCGGGGGGGCCAGATACGCAGTATTTT. Amino acid sequence: CASSTLGLAGGPDTQYF.

This clonotype has only one observation. The chain employs TRBV13 and TRBJ1-1; TRBD1 matches at 7 bases. Germline values: CDR1 PRHDT, CDR2 FYEKMQ (reference sequence). The CDR3 contains 15 residues. V lost 2 bases and J lost 1; bases outside the gene matches: 4. In nucleotides, the CDR3 is TGTGCCAGCAGCTTACCACAGGGGCCGAACACTGAAGCTTTCTTT. Protein sequence: CASSLPQGPNTEAFF.

This clonotype was observed a few times. The chain joins TRBV2 to TRBJ1-6; tentatively, D is TRBD1 (5 bases). The germline gives CDR1 SNHLY, CDR2 FYNNEI. This CDR3 has 14 amino acids. V was trimmed by 8 bases and J by 6 bases, leaving 14 bases between them. This CDR3 reads CASGQGVLNSPLHF. The CDR3 DNA follows: TGTGCCAGCGGCCAGGGAGTCCTTAATTCACCCCTCCACTTT.

The rearrangement joins TRBV3-1 to TRBJ1-1; the match to TRBD1 covers 9 bases. CDR1 and CDR2 from the germline V gene are LGHDT and YNNKEL (reference sequence). Trimming took 5 bases from V and 3 from J; bases not matched to a gene: 4. The CDR3 covers 14 residues. For the CDR3, the DNA is TGTGCCAGCAGCGAACAGGGGGCGGACACTGAAGCTTTCTTT. It translates to CASSEQGADTEAFF.